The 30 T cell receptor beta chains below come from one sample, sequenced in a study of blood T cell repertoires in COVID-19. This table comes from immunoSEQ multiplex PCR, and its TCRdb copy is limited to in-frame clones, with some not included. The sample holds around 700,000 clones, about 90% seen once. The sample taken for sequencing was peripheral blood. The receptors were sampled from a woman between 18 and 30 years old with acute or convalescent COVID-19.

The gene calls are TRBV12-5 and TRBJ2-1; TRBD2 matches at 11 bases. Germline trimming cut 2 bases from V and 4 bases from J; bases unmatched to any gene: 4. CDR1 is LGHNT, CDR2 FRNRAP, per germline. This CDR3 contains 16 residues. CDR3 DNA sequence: TGTGCTAGTGGTTTGCCGACTAGCGGGGATTACAATGAGCAGTTCTTC. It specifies CASGLPTSGDYNEQFF.

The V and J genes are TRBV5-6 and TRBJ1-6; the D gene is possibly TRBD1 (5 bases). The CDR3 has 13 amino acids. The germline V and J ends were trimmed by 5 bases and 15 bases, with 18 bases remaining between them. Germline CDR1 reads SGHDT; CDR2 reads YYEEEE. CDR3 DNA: TGTGCCAGCAGGCGTGGATTGAGTGACAGCCTCCACTTT. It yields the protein CASRRGLSDSLHF.

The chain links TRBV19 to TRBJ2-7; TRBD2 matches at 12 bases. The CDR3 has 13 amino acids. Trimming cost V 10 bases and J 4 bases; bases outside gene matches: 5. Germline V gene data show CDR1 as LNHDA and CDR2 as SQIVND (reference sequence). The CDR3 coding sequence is TGTGCCACCTCTAGCGGGGGGGCTTACGAGCAGTACTTC. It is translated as CATSSGGAYEQYF.

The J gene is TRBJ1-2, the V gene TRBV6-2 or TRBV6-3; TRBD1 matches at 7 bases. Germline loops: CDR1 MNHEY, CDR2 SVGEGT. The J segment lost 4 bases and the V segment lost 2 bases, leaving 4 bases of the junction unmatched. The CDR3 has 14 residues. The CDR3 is CASSYGGQAYGYTF. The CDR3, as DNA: TGTGCCAGCAGTTACGGCGGACAGGCCTATGGCTACACCTTC.

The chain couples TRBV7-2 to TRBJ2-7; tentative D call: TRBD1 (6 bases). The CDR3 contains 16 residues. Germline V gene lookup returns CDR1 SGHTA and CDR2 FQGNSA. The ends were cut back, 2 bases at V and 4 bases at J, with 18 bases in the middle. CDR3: CASSLKQGPLGYEQYF. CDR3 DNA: TGTGCCAGCAGCTTAAAACAGGGCCCCCTCGGGTACGAGCAGTACTTC.

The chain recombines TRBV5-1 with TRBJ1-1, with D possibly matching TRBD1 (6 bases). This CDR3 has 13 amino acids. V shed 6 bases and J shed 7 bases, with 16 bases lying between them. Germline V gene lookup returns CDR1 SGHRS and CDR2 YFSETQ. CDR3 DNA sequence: TGCGCCAGCACCAAAGGGGGGGCGCTTGAAGCTTTCTTT. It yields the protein CASTKGGALEAFF. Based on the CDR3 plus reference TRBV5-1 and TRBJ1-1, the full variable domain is KAGVTQTPRYLIKTRGQQVTLSCSPISGHRSVSWYQQTPGQGLQFLFEYFSETQRNKGNFPGRFSGRQFSNSRSEMNVSTLELGDSALYLCASTKGGALEAFFGQGTRLTVV.

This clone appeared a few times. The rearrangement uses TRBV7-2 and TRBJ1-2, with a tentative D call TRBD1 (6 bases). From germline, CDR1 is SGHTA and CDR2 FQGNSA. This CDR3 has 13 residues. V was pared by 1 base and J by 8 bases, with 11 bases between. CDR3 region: CASSLGGGDGYTF. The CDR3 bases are TGTGCCAGCAGCTTAGGAGGGGGGGACGGCTACACCTTC. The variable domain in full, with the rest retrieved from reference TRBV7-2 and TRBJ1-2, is GAGVSQSPSNKVTEKGKDVELRCDPISGHTALYWYRQSLGQGLEFLIYFQGNSAPDKSGLPSDRFSAERTGGSVSTLTIQRTQQEDSAVYLCASSLGGGDGYTFGSGTRLTVV.

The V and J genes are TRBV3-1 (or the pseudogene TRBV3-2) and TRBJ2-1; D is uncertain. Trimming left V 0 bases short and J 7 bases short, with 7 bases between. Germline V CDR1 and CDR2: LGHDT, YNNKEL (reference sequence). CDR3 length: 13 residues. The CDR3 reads CASSQEIGNEQFF. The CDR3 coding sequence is TGTGCCAGCAGCCAAGAAATCGGTAATGAGCAGTTCTTC.

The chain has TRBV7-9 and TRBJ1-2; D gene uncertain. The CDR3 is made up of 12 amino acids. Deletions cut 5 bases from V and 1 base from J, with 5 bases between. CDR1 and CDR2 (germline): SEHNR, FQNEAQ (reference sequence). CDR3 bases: TGTGCCAGCAGCCAGAATAACTATGGCTACACCTTC. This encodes CASSQNNYGYTF.

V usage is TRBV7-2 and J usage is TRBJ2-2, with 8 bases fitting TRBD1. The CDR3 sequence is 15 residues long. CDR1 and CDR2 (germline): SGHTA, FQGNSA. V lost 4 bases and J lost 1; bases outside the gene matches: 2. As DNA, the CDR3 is TGTGCCAGCAGCTCCGGGACAGGGAACACCGGGGAGCTGTTTTTT. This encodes CASSSGTGNTGELFF.

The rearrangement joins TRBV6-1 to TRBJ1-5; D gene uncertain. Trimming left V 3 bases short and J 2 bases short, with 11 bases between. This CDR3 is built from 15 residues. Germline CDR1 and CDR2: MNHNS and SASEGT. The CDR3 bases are TGTGCCAGCAGTGATCCGGGATGGGGCAATCAGCCCCAGCATTTT. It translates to CASSDPGWGNQPQHF.

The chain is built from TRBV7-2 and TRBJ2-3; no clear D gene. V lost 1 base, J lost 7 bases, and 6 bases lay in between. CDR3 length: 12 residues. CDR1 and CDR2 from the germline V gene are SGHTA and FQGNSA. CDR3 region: CASSLGAHTQYF. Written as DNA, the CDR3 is TGTGCCAGCAGCTTAGGGGCCCATACGCAGTATTTT.

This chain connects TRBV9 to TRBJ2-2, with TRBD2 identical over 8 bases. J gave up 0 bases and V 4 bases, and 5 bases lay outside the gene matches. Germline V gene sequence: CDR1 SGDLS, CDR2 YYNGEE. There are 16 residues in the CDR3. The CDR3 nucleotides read TGTGCCAGCAGCCCAACTAGCGGACCGAACACCGGGGAGCTGTTTTTT. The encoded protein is CASSPTSGPNTGELFF.

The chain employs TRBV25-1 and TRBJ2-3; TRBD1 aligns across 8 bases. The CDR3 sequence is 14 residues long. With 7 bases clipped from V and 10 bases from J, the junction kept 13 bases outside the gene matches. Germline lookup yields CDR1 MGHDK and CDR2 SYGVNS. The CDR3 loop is CASNPPDRGLAQYF. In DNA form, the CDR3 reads TGTGCCAGCAACCCACCTGACAGGGGCTTGGCGCAGTATTTT.

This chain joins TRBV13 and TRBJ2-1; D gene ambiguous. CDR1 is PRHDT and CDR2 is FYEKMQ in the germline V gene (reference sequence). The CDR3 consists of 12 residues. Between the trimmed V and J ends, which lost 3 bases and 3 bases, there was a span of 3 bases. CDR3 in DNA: TGTGCCAGCAGCTTGCGCTACAATGAGCAGTTCTTC. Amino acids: CASSLRYNEQFF.

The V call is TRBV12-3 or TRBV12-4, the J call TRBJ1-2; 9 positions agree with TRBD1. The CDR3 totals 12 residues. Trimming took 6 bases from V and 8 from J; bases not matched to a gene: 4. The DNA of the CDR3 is TGTGCCAGCAGCCCGACAGGGGGAGGCTACACCTTC. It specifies CASSPTGGGYTF.

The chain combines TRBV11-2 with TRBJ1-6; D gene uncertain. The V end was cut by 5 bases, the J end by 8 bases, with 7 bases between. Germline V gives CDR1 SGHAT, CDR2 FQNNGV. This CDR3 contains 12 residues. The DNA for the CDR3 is TGTGCCAGCAGCAATCTTCATTCACCCCTCCACTTT. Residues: CASSNLHSPLHF.

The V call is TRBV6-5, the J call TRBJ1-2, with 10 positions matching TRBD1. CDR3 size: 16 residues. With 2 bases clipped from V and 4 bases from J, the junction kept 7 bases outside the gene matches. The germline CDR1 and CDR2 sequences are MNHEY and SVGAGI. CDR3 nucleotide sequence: TGTGCCAGCAGTTACCGGGACAGGGGCGAGAGCTATGGCTACACCTTC. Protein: CASSYRDRGESYGYTF.

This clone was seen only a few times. The chain's CDR3 is CASSFGESNTEAFF. The CDR3 DNA reads as TGCGCCAGCAGCTTTGGAGAATCGAACACTGAAGCTTTCTTT. The chain carries TRBV5-1 and TRBJ1-1; D remains ambiguous. The CDR3 loop spans 14 amino acids. The V end lost 2 bases, the J end lost 1 base, and 9 bases lay between the germline ends. Germline-derived CDR1 and CDR2 are SGHRS and YFSETQ.

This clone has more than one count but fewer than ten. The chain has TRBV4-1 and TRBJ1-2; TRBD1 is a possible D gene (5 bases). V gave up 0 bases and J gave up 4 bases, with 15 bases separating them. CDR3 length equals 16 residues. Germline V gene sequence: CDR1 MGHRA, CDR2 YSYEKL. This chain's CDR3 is CASSQEVAGGGYGYTF. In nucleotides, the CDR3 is TGCGCCAGCAGCCAAGAGGTCGCCGGGGGAGGCTATGGCTACACCTTC.

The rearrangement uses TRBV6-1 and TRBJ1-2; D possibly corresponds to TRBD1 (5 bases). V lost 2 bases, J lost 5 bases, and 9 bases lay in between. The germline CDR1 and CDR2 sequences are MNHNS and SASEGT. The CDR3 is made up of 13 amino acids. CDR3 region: CASSEQGWYGYTF. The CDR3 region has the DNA TGTGCCAGCAGTGAACAGGGTTGGTATGGCTACACCTTC.

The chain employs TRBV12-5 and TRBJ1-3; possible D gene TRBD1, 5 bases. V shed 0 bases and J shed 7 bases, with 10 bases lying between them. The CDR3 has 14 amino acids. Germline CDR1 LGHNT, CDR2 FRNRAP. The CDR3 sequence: CASGLVGGSNTIYF. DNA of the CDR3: TGTGCTAGTGGTTTGGTCGGGGGATCGAACACCATATATTTT.

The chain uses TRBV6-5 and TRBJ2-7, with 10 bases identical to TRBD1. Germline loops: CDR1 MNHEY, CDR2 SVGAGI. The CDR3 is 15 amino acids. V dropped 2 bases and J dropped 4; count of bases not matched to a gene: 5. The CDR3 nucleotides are TGTGCCAGCAGTTACCGGGACAGGGGCCAGTACGAGCAGTACTTC. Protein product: CASSYRDRGQYEQYF.

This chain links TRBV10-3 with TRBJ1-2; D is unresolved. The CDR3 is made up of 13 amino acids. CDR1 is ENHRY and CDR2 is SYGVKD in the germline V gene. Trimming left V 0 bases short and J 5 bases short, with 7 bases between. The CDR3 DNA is TGTGCCATCAGTGAGTCGAGGCAGTATGGCTACACCTTC. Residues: CAISESRQYGYTF.

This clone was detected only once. CDR3 sequence (DNA): TGTGCCACCAGCCCCCGACTGACCACAGATACGCAGTATTTT. Its protein is CATSPRLTTDTQYF. The chain links TRBV24-1 to TRBJ2-3; D not resolved. From germline, CDR1 is KGHDR and CDR2 SFDVKD. Trimming took 7 bases from V and 2 from J, leaving 12 bases between them. The CDR3 is 14 amino acids.

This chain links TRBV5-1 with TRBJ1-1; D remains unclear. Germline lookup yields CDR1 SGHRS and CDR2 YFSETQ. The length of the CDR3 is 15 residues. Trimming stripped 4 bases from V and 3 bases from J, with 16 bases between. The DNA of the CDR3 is TGCGCCAGCAGCAAACCGGGAGGGAGGGACACTGAAGCTTTCTTT. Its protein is CASSKPGGRDTEAFF.

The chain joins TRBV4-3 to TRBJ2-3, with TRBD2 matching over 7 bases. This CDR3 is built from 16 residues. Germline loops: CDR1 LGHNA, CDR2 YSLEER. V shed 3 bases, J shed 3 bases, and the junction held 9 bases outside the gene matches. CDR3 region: CASSHLTGGGTDTQYF. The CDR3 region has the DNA TGCGCCAGCAGCCACCTTACTGGGGGGGGGACAGATACGCAGTATTTT.

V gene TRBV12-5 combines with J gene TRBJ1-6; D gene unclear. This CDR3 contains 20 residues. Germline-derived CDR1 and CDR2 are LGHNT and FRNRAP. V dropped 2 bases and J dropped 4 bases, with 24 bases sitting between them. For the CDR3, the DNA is TGTGCTAGTGGTTTGTCCAATAAGCGGAGCGGGAAAGCTTATAATTCACCCCTCCACTTT. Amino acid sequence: CASGLSNKRSGKAYNSPLHF.

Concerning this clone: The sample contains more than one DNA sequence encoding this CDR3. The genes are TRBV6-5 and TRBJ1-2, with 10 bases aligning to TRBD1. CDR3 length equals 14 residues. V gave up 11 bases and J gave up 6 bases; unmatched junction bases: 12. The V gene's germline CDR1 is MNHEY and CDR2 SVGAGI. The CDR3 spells CASSRDRGRDGYTF. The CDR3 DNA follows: TGTGCCTCATCCCGGGACAGGGGAAGGGATGGCTACACCTTC.

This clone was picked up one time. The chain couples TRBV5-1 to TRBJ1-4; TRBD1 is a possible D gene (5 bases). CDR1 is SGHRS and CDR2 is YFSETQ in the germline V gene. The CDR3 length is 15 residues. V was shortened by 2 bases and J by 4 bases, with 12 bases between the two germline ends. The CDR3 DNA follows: TGCGCCAGCAGCTTTAACCGGAGGGGTAATGAAAAACTGTTTTTT. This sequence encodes CASSFNRRGNEKLFF.